Presented here are 29 T cell receptor beta chains from one specimen sequenced in a study of blood T cell repertoires in COVID-19. The table came from immunoSEQ multiplex PCR; TCRdb's copy has only in-frame clones and leaves some out. In the table there are 150,000 to 200,000 clones, 65% to 80% of which are singletons. Source material: PBMCs or T cells enriched from blood (not recorded which). The receptors derive from a woman aged 45-65 years with acute COVID-19.

The chain has TRBV4-2 and TRBJ2-5, with no clear D. The CDR3 is 14 residues long. V lost 6 bases and J 5 bases, leaving 16 bases between the germline ends. Germline assignment: CDR1 LGHNA and CDR2 YNFKEQ. The DNA for the CDR3 is TGTGCCAGCAGTTCCTTCCTGGGCAGGGAGACCCAGTACTTC. Translated, it gives CASSSFLGRETQYF.

This sequence joins TRBV5-6 and TRBJ1-5; D is undetermined. The CDR3 runs to 13 residues. Germline loops: CDR1 SGHDT, CDR2 YYEEEE. V lost 1 base and J 7 bases, leaving 9 bases between the germline ends. In DNA form, the CDR3 reads TGTGCCAGCAGCTTGAGGCAGGCCCAGCCCCAGCATTTT. This gives the protein CASSLRQAQPQHF.

The rearrangement joins TRBV4-3 to TRBJ1-1, with 10 bases identical to TRBD1. V lost 6 bases and J lost 3; bases outside the gene matches: 4. This CDR3 comprises 14 residues. Germline CDR1 reads LGHNA; CDR2 reads YSLEER. The CDR3 sequence is CASRPDRGYTEAFF. The CDR3 DNA sequence: TGCGCCAGCAGACCGGACAGGGGGTACACTGAAGCTTTCTTT.

The rearrangement uses TRBV29-1 and TRBJ1-1, with 9 bases matching TRBD1. The ends lost 2 bases at V and 3 bases at J; junction bases unmatched: 10. The CDR3 totals 16 residues. The germline gives CDR1 SQVTM, CDR2 ANQGSEA. Written as DNA, the CDR3 is TGCAGCGTTGAACGGGACAGGGATTCAGGGGACACTGAAGCTTTCTTT. Translating it yields CSVERDRDSGDTEAFF.

In this sample, this clone turned up many times. CDR3 loop: CASSFERHYEQYV. CDR3 DNA: TGTGCCAGCAGTTTCGAGCGGCACTACGAGCAGTACGTC. This chain connects TRBV12-3 or TRBV12-4 to TRBJ2-7; D perhaps matches TRBD2 (5 bases). Trimming removed 3 bases from V and 3 bases from J, with 9 bases in between. The CDR3 is 13 amino acids.

J is TRBJ2-1 and V is TRBV19; 9 nucleotides line up with TRBD1. Trimming took 3 bases from V and 3 from J; bases not matched to a gene: 3. Per germline, CDR1 LNHDA and CDR2 SQIVND (reference sequence). The CDR3 extends over 15 amino acids. CDR3 loop: CASSIQDRGYNEQFF. The DNA of the CDR3 is TGTGCCAGTAGTATCCAGGACAGGGGCTACAATGAGCAGTTCTTC.

V and J are TRBV28 and TRBJ2-7; 11 bases are shared with TRBD2. CDR3 length: 16 amino acids. Trimming took 5 bases from V and 3 from J; bases not matched to a gene: 9. The germline CDR1 and CDR2 sequences are MDHEN and SYDVKM. CDR3 protein: CASSDVAGGPVYEQYV. DNA for the CDR3: TGTGCCAGCAGTGACGTAGCGGGGGGGCCTGTCTACGAGCAGTACGTC.

The chain has TRBV5-1 and TRBJ1-6; no clear D. V was trimmed by 0 bases and J by 5 bases, leaving 9 bases between them. The CDR3 contains 15 residues. CDR1 SGHRS and CDR2 YFSETQ come from the germline V gene. The CDR3 region has the DNA TGCGCCAGCAGCTTGGTTCCGGGAAATAATTCACCCCTCCACTTT. Residues: CASSLVPGNNSPLHF.

V usage is TRBV9 and J usage is TRBJ2-1, with D possibly matching TRBD1 (6 bases). Germline V gives CDR1 SGDLS, CDR2 YYNGEE. The CDR3 runs 15 residues. V gave up 4 bases and J gave up 2 bases, with 13 bases separating them. CDR3 in DNA: TGTGCCAGCAGCCCCCAGGACAGACCCTACAATGAGCAGTTCTTC. Protein: CASSPQDRPYNEQFF. Based on the CDR3 plus reference TRBV9 and TRBJ2-1, the full variable domain is DSGVTQTPKHLITATGQRVTLRCSPRSGDLSVYWYQQSLDQGLQFLIQYYNGEERAKGNILERFSAQQFPDLHSELNLSSLELGDSALYFCASSPQDRPYNEQFFGPGTRLTVL.

V and J are TRBV6-5 and TRBJ2-1; D is perhaps TRBD2 (5 bases). Germline V gene data show CDR1 as MNHEY and CDR2 as SVGAGI. V lost 10 bases and J 0 bases, leaving 13 bases between the germline ends. The CDR3 is made up of 14 amino acids. For the CDR3, the DNA is TGTGCCATCGGGGTCCCTAGCTCCTACAATGAGCAGTTCTTC. Translating gives CAIGVPSSYNEQFF.

The rearrangement uses TRBV19 and TRBJ1-1; D is perhaps TRBD1 (6 bases). Per the germline V gene, CDR1 is LNHDA and CDR2 is SQIVND (reference sequence). V shed 4 bases and J shed 8 bases, with 14 bases lying between them. The CDR3 spans 13 residues. The CDR3: CASSRNRVTEAFF. The CDR3 DNA sequence: TGTGCCAGTAGTAGAAACAGGGTTACCGAAGCTTTCTTT.

This sequence joins TRBV25-1 and TRBJ1-4, with TRBD1 matching 7 bases. Germline CDR1 reads MGHDK; CDR2 reads SYGVNS. This CDR3 is built from 14 residues. The trim removed 8 bases at V and 5 bases at J, leaving 8 bases unmatched. CDR3 nucleotides: TGTGCCAGCTCGACAGGGCGATCGAATGAAAAACTGTTTTTT. This translates into CASSTGRSNEKLFF.

The J gene is TRBJ2-5, the V gene TRBV9; TRBD2 matches at 8 bases. Germline lookup yields CDR1 SGDLS and CDR2 YYNGEE. The CDR3 totals 18 residues. The trim removed 3 bases at V and 5 bases at J, leaving 18 bases unmatched. The CDR3 bases are TGTGCCAGCAGCGCTAGCGGACTCGGCGGGGGGATGAGGGAGACCCAGTACTTC. It codes for CASSASGLGGGMRETQYF.

The table lists this clone with a count of one. This sequence joins TRBV18 and TRBJ1-5; the D gene is possibly TRBD1 (5 bases). Between the trimmed V and J ends, which lost 1 base and 3 bases, there was a span of 13 bases. Germline values: CDR1 KGHSH, CDR2 LQKENI. The length of the CDR3 is 16 residues. CDR3 in amino acids: CASSPRPATDNQPQHF. CDR3 DNA sequence: TGTGCCAGCTCACCACGACCCGCGACAGACAATCAGCCCCAGCATTTT.

The rearrangement uses TRBV18 and TRBJ2-6; a possible D gene is TRBD1 (6 bases). There are 17 residues in the CDR3. CDR1 and CDR2 from the germline V gene are KGHSH and LQKENI. Trimming pared 3 bases from V and 0 bases from J, leaving 12 bases between. This chain's CDR3 is CASSPPGGLSGANVLTF. The DNA for the CDR3 is TGTGCCAGCTCACCTCCTGGGGGCCTCTCTGGGGCCAACGTCCTGACTTTC.

The chain uses TRBV30 and TRBJ1-2; a possible D gene is TRBD1 (5 bases). V was shortened by 0 bases and J by 5 bases, with 19 bases between the two germline ends. Looked up from germline, CDR1 is GTSNPN and CDR2 is SVGIG (reference sequence). This CDR3 has 16 residues. CDR3 sequence (DNA): TGTGCCTGGAGTGTAGGAAGGGGTAACTTGGGGTATGGCTACACCTTC. Its protein product is CAWSVGRGNLGYGYTF.

The chain recombines TRBV30 with TRBJ1-6; D gene ambiguous. Trimming shortened V by 2 bases and J by 0 bases, and 8 bases separated the two germline ends. The CDR3 runs 15 residues. Germline-derived CDR1 and CDR2 are GTSNPN and SVGIG (reference sequence). As DNA, the CDR3 is TGTGCCTGGAGTCCCTCCAGCTCCTATAATTCACCCCTCCACTTT. Translation gives CAWSPSSSYNSPLHF. The variable domain in full, completed from reference TRBV30 and TRBJ1-6, reads SQTIHQWPATLVQPVGSPLSLECTVEGTSNPNLYWYRQAAGRGLQLLFYSVGIGQISSEVPQNLSASRPQDRQFILSSKKLLLSDSGFYLCAWSPSSSYNSPLHFGNGTRLTVT.

This clone appeared a single time. J is TRBJ1-4 and V is TRBV6-2 or TRBV6-3; D remains unclear. The V gene's germline CDR1 is MNHEY and CDR2 SVGEGT. The V end was cut by 5 bases, the J end by 0 bases, with 10 bases between. The CDR3 consists of 15 residues. CDR3 protein: CASSTRHATNEKLFF. The CDR3 DNA reads TGTGCCAGCAGTACCCGACACGCAACTAATGAAAAACTGTTTTTT.

This chain links TRBV5-6 with TRBJ2-5; 9 bases fit TRBD2. CDR3 length: 17 amino acids. CDR1 and CDR2 from the germline V gene are SGHDT and YYEEEE. V trimming: 1 base; J trimming: 7 bases; junction bases outside the gene matches: 14. The CDR3 loop is CASSLPPSGTSGRTQYF. CDR3 DNA sequence: TGTGCCAGCAGCTTGCCCCCTAGCGGGACCTCCGGGAGGACCCAGTACTTC.

This clone came up once. The J gene is TRBJ2-7, the V gene TRBV27, with D possibly matching TRBD1 (5 bases). V was cut by 0 bases and J by 0 bases, with 12 bases left in between. CDR1 is MNHEY and CDR2 is SMNVEV in the germline V gene (reference sequence). This CDR3 is built from 16 residues. CDR3 region: CASSLSYRGSSYEQYV. The CDR3 nucleotides are TGTGCCAGCAGTTTATCCTATAGGGGTAGCTCCTACGAGCAGTACGTC.

V is TRBV7-9 and J is TRBJ2-3; 8 nucleotides match TRBD1. Germline lookup yields CDR1 SEHNR and CDR2 FQNEAQ (reference sequence). The CDR3 totals 13 residues. V gave up 8 bases and J gave up 4 bases; unmatched junction bases: 5. DNA of the CDR3: TGTGCCAGCGTTCCAGGGGGCGCAGATACGCAGTATTTT. Its protein is CASVPGGADTQYF.

In its sample, this clone was seen many times. The V call is TRBV11-2, the J call TRBJ1-3; a possible D gene is TRBD1 (5 bases). CDR1 is SGHAT, CDR2 FQNNGV, per germline. Trimming shortened V by 5 bases and J by 3 bases, and 14 bases separated the two germline ends. The CDR3 loop spans 15 amino acids. CDR3 sequence (DNA): TGTGCCAGCAGCCCGGGGGGAGGGTATGGAAACACCATATATTTT. Translated: CASSPGGGYGNTIYF.

The rearrangement uses TRBV13 and TRBJ2-5, with D possibly being TRBD2 (5 bases). Germline CDR1 is PRHDT and CDR2 is FYEKMQ (reference sequence). V was shortened by 4 bases and J by 9 bases, with 21 bases between the two germline ends. This CDR3 is built from 15 residues. The CDR3 spells CASSSRGSSRLAQYF. The CDR3 region has the DNA TGTGCCAGCAGCTCCCGGGGATCCTCCCGGTTGGCCCAGTACTTC.

This chain uses TRBV7-2 with TRBJ1-3; no reliable D call. The CDR3 spans 15 residues. Trimming removed 3 bases from V and 1 base from J, with 10 bases in between. Germline loops: CDR1 SGHTA, CDR2 FQGNSA. CDR3 coding DNA: TGTGCCAGCAGCTTTAATGGAGGTTCTGGAAACACCATATATTTT. Translating gives CASSFNGGSGNTIYF. Full variable domain (rest looked up from reference TRBV7-2 and TRBJ1-3): GAGVSQSPSNKVTEKGKDVELRCDPISGHTALYWYRQSLGQGLEFLIYFQGNSAPDKSGLPSDRFSAERTGGSVSTLTIQRTQQEDSAVYLCASSFNGGSGNTIYFGEGSWLTVV.

Here the CDR3 reads CASSLARSENSNQPQHF. CDR3 bases: TGTGCCAGCAGCTTAGCCCGGAGCGAGAATAGCAATCAGCCCCAGCATTTT. The gene calls are TRBV7-9 and TRBJ1-5, with D uncertain. This CDR3 has 17 amino acids. V lost 0 bases and J 0 bases, leaving 12 bases between the germline ends. Looked up from germline, CDR1 is SEHNR and CDR2 is FQNEAQ (reference sequence). The full variable domain, its missing parts supplied by reference TRBV7-9 and TRBJ1-5, is DTGVSQNPRHKITKRGQNVTFRCDPISEHNRLYWYRQTLGQGPEFLTYFQNEAQLEKSRLLSDRFSAERPKGSFSTLEIQRTEQGDSAMYLCASSLARSENSNQPQHFGDGTRLSIL.

This clone was seen repeatedly, ten times or more. This rearrangement joins TRBV6-5 to TRBJ1-2, with D perhaps TRBD1 (5 bases). This CDR3 is 14 amino acids long. Trimming pared 6 bases from V and 4 bases from J, leaving 15 bases between. Per germline, CDR1 MNHEY and CDR2 SVGAGI. CDR3 loop: CASSRPGLIYGYTF. The CDR3 DNA reads TGTGCCAGCAGCCGCCCGGGACTAATCTATGGCTACACCTTC.

This clone showed up just once. The J gene is TRBJ2-1, the V gene TRBV7-2, with a tentative D call TRBD2 (6 bases). The CDR3 sequence is 16 residues long. Germline-derived CDR1 and CDR2 are SGHTA and FQGNSA. V was trimmed by 3 bases and J by 5 bases, leaving 17 bases between them. The CDR3 protein is CASSFYSEGWDNEQFF. The CDR3, as DNA: TGTGCCAGCAGCTTTTATTCGGAGGGTTGGGACAATGAGCAGTTCTTC.

The chain carries TRBV19 and TRBJ2-1, with D possibly being TRBD1 (6 bases). The V gene lost 6 bases and the J gene lost 3 bases, with 15 bases spanning the gap. Germline assignment: CDR1 LNHDA and CDR2 SQIVND (reference sequence). This CDR3 is 15 amino acids long. In DNA, the CDR3 is TGTGCCAGTAGCGTCCAGGGACAAAACTACAATGAGCAGTTCTTC. Protein product: CASSVQGQNYNEQFF. The full variable domain, in which reference TRBV19 and TRBJ2-1 provide the parts outside the CDR3, is DGGITQSPKYLFRKEGQNVTLSCEQNLNHDAMYWYRQDPGQGLRLIYYSQIVNDFQKGDIAEGYSVSREKKESFPLTVTSAQKNPTAFYLCASSVQGQNYNEQFFGPGTRLTVL.

The chain carries TRBV12-3 or TRBV12-4 and TRBJ1-1; the D is unclear. Trimming removed 2 bases at V and 4 bases at J, with 8 bases between. This CDR3 region has 13 residues. CDR3 sequence (DNA): TGTGCCAGCAGTTTATGGAGCGGCACTGAAGCTTTCTTT. This codes for CASSLWSGTEAFF.